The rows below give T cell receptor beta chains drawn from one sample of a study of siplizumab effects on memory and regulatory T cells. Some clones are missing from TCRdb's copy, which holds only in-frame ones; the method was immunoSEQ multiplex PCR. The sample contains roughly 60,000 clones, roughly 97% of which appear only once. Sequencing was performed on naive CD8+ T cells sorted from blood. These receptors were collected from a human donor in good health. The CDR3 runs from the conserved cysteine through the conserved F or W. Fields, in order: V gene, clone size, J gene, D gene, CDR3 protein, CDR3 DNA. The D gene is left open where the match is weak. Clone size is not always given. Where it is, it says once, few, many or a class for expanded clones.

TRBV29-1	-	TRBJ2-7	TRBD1	CSVPGQSSGQYF	TGCAGCGTGCCGGGACAGTCCTCTGGGCAGTACTTC
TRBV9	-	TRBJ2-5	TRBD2	CASSEGLAGAPGNF	TGTGCCAGCAGCGAGGGACTAGCGGGGGCCCCTGGGAACTTC
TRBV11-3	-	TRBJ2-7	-	CASSLGNTYEQYF	TGTGCCAGCAGCTTGGGAAACACCTACGAGCAGTACTTC
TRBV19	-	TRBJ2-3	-	CASSIWDGVGVF	TGTGCCAGTAGTATCTGGGATGGGGTAGGGGTTTTT
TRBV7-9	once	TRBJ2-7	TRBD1	CASSNGTAIFHEQYF	TGTGCCAGCAGCAACGGGACAGCCATCTTCCACGAGCAGTACTTC
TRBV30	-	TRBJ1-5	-	CAWSVQGGQPQHF	TGTGCCTGGAGTGTACAGGGCGGTCAGCCCCAGCATTTT
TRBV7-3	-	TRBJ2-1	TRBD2	CASSLVALSGGIEQFF	TGTGCCAGCAGCTTAGTTGCACTTAGCGGGGGGATTGAGCAGTTCTTC
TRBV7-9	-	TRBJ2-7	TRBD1	CASSSQTGTGISYEQYF	TGTGCCAGCAGCTCACAGACCGGGACAGGGATCTCCTACGAGCAGTACTTC
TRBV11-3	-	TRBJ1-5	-	CASSLKDRNSNQPQHF	TGTGCCAGCAGCTTAAAGGACAGAAATAGCAATCAGCCCCAGCATTTT
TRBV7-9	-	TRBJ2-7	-	CASSRIYEQYF	TGTGCCAGCAGCAGGATCTACGAGCAGTACTTC
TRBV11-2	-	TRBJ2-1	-	CASSQSGEQFF	TGTGCCAGCAGCCAATCAGGTGAGCAGTTCTTC
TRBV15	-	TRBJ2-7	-	CATSRDSRPIPSYEQYF	TGTGCCACCAGCAGAGATTCGAGGCCTATCCCATCCTACGAGCAGTACTTC
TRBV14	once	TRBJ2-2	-	CASSPSTGVGGELFF	TGTGCCAGCAGCCCCTCGACGGGGGTGGGCGGGGAGCTGTTTTTT
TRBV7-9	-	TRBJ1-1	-	CASSDLARGSTEAFF	TGTGCCAGCAGCGATCTCGCGAGGGGTAGCACTGAAGCTTTCTTT
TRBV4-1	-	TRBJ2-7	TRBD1	CASRDREGSGEQYF	TGCGCCAGTCGGGACAGGGAAGGTTCGGGGGAGCAGTACTTC
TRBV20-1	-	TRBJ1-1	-	CSARVYTEAFF	TGCAGTGCTAGAGTTTACACTGAAGCTTTCTTT
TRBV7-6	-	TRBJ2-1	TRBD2	CASSTGLETSDEQFF	TGTGCCAGCAGCACTGGACTAGAAACAAGCGATGAGCAGTTCTTC
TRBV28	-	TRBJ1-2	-	CASRVGGGYTF	TGTGCCAGCAGGGTGGGAGGTGGCTACACCTTC
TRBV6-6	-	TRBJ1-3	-	CASRFFSGNTIYF	TGTGCCAGCAGATTCTTCTCTGGAAACACCATATATTTT
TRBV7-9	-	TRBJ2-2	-	CASSSGDAAGELFF	TGTGCCAGCAGCTCGGGGGATGCAGCCGGGGAGCTGTTTTTT
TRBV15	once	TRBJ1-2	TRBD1	CATSQGGTYGYTF	TGTGCCACCAGCCAAGGGGGCACCTATGGCTACACCTTC
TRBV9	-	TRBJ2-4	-	CASSMGPRNIQYF	TGTGCCAGCAGCATGGGTCCCCGGAACATTCAGTACTTC
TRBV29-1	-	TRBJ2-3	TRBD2	CSDSSRDYTQDTQYF	TGCAGCGACTCATCCCGGGACTATACCCAAGATACGCAGTATTTT
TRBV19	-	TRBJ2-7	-	CASSIGGGGSYEQYF	TGTGCCAGTAGTATAGGAGGAGGGGGATCCTACGAGCAGTACTTC
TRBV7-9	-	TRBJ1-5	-	CASSTTGGQPQHF	TGTGCCAGCAGCACAACAGGTGGACAGCCCCAGCATTTT
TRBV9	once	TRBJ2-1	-	CASSRGGDSSYNEQFF	TGTGCCAGCAGCAGAGGGGGGGACTCCTCCTACAATGAGCAGTTCTTC
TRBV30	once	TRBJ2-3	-	CAWSTSPTQYF	TGTGCCTGGAGTACCAGCCCAACGCAGTATTTT
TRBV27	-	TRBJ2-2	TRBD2	CASSFVRGLAGPTGELFF	TGTGCCAGCAGTTTCGTCCGGGGACTAGCGGGACCCACCGGGGAGCTGTTTTTT
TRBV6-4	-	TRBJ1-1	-	CASSDSAGNTEAFF	TGTGCCAGCAGTGACTCAGCAGGGAACACTGAAGCTTTCTTT
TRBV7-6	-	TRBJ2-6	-	CASSLNSGANVLTF	TGTGCCAGCAGCTTAAACTCTGGGGCCAACGTCCTGACTTTC
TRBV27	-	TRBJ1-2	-	CASSLSGANYGYTF	TGTGCCAGCAGTTTATCGGGTGCTAACTATGGCTACACCTTC
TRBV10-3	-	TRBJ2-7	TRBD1	CAISESAAGGRYEQYF	TGTGCCATCAGTGAGTCGGCGGCAGGGGGAAGGTACGAGCAGTACTTC
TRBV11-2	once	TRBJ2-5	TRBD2	CASSFFASGDRETQYF	TGTGCCAGCAGCTTTTTTGCTAGCGGGGACCGGGAGACCCAGTACTTC